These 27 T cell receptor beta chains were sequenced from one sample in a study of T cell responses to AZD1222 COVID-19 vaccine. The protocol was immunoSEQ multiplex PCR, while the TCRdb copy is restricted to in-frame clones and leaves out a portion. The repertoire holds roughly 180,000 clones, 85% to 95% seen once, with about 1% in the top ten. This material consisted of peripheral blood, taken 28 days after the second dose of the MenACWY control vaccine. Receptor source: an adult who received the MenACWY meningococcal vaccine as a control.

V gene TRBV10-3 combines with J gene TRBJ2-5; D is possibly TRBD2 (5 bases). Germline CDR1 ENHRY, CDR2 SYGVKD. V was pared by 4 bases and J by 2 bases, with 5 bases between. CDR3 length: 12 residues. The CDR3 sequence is CAISGLQETQYF. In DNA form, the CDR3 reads TGTGCCATCAGTGGACTACAAGAGACCCAGTACTTC.

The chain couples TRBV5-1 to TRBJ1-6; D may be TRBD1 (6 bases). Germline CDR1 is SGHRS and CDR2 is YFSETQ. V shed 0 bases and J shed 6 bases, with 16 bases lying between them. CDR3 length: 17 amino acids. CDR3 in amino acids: CASSLAGGAPLNSPLHF. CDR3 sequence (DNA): TGCGCCAGCAGCTTGGCCGGGGGGGCCCCCCTTAATTCACCCCTCCACTTT.

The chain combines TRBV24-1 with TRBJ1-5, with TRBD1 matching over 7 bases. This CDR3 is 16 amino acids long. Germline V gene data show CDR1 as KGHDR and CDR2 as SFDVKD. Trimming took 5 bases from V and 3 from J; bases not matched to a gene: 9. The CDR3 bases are TGTGCCACCAGTGTGAAAGGGGGCGAGATCAATCAGCCCCAGCATTTT. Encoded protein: CATSVKGGEINQPQHF.

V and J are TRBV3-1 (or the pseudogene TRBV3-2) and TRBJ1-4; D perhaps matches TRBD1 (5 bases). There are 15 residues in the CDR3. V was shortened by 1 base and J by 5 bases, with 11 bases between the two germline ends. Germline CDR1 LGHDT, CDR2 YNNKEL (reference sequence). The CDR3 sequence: CASSQVRGQNEKLFF. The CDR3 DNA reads TGTGCCAGCAGCCAAGTCCGGGGCCAGAATGAAAAACTGTTTTTT.

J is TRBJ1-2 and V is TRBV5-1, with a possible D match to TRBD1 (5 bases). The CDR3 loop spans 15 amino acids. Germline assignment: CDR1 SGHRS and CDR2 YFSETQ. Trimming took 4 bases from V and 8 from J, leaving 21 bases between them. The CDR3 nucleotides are TGCGCCAGCAGCCGGGGGGGTGAAAGGCTAGGAGGCTACACCTTC. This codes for CASSRGGERLGGYTF.

CDR3 nucleotide sequence: TGTGCCAGCAGCTTGGCCCAGTCCCACAATGAGCAGTTCTTC. Its translation is CASSLAQSHNEQFF. The chain employs TRBV7-2 and TRBJ2-1; D is uncertain. Germline CDR1 is SGHTA and CDR2 is FQGNSA. V was trimmed by 3 bases and J by 5 bases, leaving 11 bases between them. The CDR3 totals 14 residues.

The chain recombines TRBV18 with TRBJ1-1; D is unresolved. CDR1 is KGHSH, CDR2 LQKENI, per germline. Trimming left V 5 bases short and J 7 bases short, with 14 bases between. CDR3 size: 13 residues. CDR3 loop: CASSEQLGSEAFF. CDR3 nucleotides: TGTGCCAGCTCAGAACAGTTGGGCAGTGAAGCTTTCTTT.

CDR3 coding DNA: TGTGCCAGCAGTCCGCTGACAGGGGGCAGGACTGAAGCTTTCTTT. Residues: CASSPLTGGRTEAFF. The V gene is TRBV28, the J gene TRBJ1-1; 10 nucleotides agree with TRBD1. The CDR3 is 15 amino acids. CDR1 MDHEN and CDR2 SYDVKM come from the germline V gene. The trim removed 5 bases at V and 5 bases at J, leaving 8 bases unmatched.

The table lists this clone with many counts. CDR3 nucleotide sequence: TGCGCCAGCCCTCAGGGGCGCGGGGTGACCGGGGAGCTGTTTTTT. Encoded protein: CASPQGRGVTGELFF. V is TRBV5-1 and J is TRBJ2-2, with D tentatively TRBD1 or TRBD2 (6 bases each). Germline values: CDR1 SGHRS, CDR2 YFSETQ. The V end was cut by 7 bases, the J end by 5 bases, with 18 bases between. There are 15 residues in the CDR3.

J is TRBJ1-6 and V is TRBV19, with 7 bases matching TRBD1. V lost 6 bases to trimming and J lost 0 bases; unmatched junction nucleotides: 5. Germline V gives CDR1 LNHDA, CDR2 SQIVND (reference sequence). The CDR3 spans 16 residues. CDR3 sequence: CASRRQGSSYNSPLHF. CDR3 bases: TGTGCCAGTAGGCGACAGGGTAGCTCCTATAATTCACCCCTCCACTTT.

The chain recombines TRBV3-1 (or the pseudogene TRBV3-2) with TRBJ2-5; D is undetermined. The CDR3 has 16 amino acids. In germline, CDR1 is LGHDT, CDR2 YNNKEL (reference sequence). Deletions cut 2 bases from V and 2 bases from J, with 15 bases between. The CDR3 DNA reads TGTGCCAGCAGCCAATCGAGTGGACGGTTACAAGAGACCCAGTACTTC. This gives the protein CASSQSSGRLQETQYF.

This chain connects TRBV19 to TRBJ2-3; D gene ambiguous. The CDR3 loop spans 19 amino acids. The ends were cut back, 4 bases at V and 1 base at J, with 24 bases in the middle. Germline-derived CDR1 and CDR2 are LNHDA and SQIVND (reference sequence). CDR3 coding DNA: TGTGCCAGTAGTACCGGAGACGAGCAGAAGAGGTGGGGCACAGATACGCAGTATTTT. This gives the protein CASSTGDEQKRWGTDTQYF.

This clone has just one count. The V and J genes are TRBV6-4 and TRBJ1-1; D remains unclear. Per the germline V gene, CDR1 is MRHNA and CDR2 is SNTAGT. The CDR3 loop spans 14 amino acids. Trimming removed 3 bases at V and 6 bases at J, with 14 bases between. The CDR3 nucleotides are TGTGCCAGCAGTGAACCCGAGGTGGTACCTGAAGCTTTCTTT. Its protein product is CASSEPEVVPEAFF.

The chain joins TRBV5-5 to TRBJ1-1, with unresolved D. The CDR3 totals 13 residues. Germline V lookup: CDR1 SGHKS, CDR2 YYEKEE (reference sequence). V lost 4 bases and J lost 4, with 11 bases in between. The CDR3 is CASSLPRGTEAFF. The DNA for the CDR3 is TGTGCCAGCAGCCTCCCCCGAGGCACTGAAGCTTTCTTT.

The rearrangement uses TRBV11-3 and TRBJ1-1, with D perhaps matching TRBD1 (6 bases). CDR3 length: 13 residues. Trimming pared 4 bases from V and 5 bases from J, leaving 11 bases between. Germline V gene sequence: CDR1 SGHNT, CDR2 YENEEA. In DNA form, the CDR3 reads TGTGCCAGCAGCTCTCCAGGGGTGACTGAAGCTTTCTTT. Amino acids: CASSSPGVTEAFF.

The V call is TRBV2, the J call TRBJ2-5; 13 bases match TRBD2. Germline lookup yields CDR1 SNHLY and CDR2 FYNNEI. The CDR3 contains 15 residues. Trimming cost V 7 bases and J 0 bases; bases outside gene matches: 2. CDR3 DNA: TGTGCCAGCATTGGACTAGCGGGGGACCAAGAGACCCAGTACTTC. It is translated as CASIGLAGDQETQYF.

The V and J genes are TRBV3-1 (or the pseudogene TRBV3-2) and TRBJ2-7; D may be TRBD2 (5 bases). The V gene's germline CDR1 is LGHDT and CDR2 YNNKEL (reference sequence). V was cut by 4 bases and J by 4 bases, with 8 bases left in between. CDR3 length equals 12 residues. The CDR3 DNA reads TGTGCCAGCAGCCCAAGCGGTTACGAGCAGTACTTC. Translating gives CASSPSGYEQYF.

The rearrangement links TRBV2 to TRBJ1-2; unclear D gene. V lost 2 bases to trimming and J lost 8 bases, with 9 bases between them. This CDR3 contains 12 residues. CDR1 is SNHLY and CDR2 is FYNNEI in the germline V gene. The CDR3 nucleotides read TGTGCCAGCAGTGAATATAACCGGGGCTACACCTTC. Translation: CASSEYNRGYTF.

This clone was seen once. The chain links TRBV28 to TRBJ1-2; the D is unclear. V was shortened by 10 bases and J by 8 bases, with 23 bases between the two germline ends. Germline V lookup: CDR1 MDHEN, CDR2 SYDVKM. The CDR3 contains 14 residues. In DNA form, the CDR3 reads TGTGCCACCCACCGGGGAGGCCGCGACATAGGCTACACCTTC. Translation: CATHRGGRDIGYTF.

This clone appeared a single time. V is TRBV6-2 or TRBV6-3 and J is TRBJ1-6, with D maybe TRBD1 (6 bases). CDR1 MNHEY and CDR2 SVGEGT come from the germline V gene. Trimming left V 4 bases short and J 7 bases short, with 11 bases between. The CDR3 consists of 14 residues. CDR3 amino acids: CASSSRGGNSPLHF. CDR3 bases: TGTGCCAGCAGTTCCAGGGGTGGCAATTCACCCCTCCACTTT.

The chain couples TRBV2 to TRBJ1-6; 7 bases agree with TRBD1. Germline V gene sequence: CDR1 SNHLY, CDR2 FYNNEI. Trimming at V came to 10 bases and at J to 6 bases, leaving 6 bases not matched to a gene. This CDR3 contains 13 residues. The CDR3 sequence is CATTGYGNSPLHF. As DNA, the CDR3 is TGTGCCACGACAGGGTACGGTAATTCACCCCTCCACTTT. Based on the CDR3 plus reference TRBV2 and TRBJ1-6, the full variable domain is EPEVTQTPSHQVTQMGQEVILRCVPISNHLYFYWYRQILGQKVEFLVSFYNNEISEKSEIFDDQFSVERPDGSNFTLKIRSTKLEDSAMYFCATTGYGNSPLHFGNGTRLTVT.

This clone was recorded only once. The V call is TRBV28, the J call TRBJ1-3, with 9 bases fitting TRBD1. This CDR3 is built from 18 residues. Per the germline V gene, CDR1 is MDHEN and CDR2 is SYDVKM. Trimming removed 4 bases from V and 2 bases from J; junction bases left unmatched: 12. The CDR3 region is CASSSLPGQGSAGNTIYF. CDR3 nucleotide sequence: TGTGCCAGCAGTTCTCTCCCCGGACAGGGGAGCGCTGGAAACACCATATATTTT.

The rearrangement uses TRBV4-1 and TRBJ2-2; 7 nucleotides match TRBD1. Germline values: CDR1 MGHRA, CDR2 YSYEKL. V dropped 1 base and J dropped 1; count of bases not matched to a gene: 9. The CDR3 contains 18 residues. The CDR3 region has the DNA TGCGCCAGCAGCCAAGTGGGTGCGAGGACAGGGAACACCGGGGAGCTGTTTTTT. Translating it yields CASSQVGARTGNTGELFF.

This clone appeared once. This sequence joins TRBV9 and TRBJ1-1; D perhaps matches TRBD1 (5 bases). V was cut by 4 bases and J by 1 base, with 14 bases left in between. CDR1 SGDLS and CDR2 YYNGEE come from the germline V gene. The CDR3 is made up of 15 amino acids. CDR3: CASSPITGGNTEAFF. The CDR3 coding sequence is TGTGCCAGCAGCCCAATTACGGGGGGGAACACTGAAGCTTTCTTT. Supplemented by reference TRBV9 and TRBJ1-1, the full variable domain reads DSGVTQTPKHLITATGQRVTLRCSPRSGDLSVYWYQQSLDQGLQFLIQYYNGEERAKGNILERFSAQQFPDLHSELNLSSLELGDSALYFCASSPITGGNTEAFFGQGTRLTVV.

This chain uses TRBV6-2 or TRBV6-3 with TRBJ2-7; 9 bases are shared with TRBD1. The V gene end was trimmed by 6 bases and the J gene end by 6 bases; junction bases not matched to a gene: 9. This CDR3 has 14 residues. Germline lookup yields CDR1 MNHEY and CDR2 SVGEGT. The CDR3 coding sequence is TGTGCCAGCAGCCTCGGACAGGGGAATGTCGAGCAGTACTTC. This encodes CASSLGQGNVEQYF.

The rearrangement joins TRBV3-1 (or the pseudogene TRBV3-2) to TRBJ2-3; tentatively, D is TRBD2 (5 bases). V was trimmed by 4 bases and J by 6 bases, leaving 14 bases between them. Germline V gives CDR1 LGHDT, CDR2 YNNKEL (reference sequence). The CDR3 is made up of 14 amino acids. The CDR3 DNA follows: TGTGCCAGCAGCCGTCCAGGACTGACGGATACGCAGTATTTT. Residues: CASSRPGLTDTQYF.

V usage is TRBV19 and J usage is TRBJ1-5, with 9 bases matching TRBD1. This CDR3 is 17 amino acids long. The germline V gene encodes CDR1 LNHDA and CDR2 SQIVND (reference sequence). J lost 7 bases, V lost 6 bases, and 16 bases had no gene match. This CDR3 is CASRYAGTGYPGQPQHF. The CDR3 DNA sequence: TGTGCCAGTAGATACGCCGGGACAGGGTACCCGGGCCAGCCCCAGCATTTT.